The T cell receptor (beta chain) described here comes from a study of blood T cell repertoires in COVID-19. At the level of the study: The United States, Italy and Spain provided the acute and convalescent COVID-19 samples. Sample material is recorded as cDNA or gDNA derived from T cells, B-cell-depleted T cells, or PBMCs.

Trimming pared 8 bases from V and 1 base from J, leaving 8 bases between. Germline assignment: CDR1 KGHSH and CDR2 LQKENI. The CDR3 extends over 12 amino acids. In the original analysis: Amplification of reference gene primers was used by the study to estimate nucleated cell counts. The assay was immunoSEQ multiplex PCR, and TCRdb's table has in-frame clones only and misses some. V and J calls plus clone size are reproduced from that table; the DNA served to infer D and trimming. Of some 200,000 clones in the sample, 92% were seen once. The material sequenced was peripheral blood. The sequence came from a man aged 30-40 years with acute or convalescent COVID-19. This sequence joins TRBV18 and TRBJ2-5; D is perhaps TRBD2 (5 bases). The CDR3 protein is CASQGLQETQYF. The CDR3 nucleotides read TGTGCCAGCCAAGGACTCCAAGAGACCCAGTACTTC.